This T cell receptor (beta chain) was identified during a study of blood T cell repertoires in COVID-19. As for the study in general: COVID-19 samples collected from the United States, Italy and Spain covered acute and convalescent phases.

Individuals drawn from around 25 US areas were about 18 to 95 years old. CDR1 is KGHSH, CDR2 LQKENI, per germline. CDR3 length: 13 residues. V lost 3 bases, J lost 8 bases, and 13 bases lay in between. Only in-frame clones appear in the TCRdb table, and some are missing; sequencing was by immunoSEQ multiplex PCR. The sample gives 130,000 to 150,000 clones, about 83% of which show up once; more than 4.5% is in the top ten. Sequencing was done on a sample of PBMCs or T cells enriched from blood (not recorded which). The sequence derives from a woman aged 45-59 years who had been exposed to COVID-19. This chain connects TRBV18 to TRBJ1-2, with D hard to call. The CDR3: CASSPYLGEGYTF. CDR3 DNA sequence: TGTGCCAGCTCACCCTATCTGGGAGAAGGCTACACCTTC.